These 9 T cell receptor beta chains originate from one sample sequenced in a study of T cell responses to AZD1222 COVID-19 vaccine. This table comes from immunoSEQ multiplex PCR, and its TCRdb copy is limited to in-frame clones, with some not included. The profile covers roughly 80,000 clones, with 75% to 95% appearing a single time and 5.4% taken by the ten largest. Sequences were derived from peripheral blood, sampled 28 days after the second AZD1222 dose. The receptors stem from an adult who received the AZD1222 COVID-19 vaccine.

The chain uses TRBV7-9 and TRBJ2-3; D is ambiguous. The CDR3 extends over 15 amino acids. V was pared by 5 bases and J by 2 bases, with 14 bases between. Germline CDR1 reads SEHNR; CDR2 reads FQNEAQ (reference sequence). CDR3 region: CASSPRIQVTDTQYF. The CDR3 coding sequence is TGTGCCAGCAGCCCCAGGATTCAGGTCACAGATACGCAGTATTTT.

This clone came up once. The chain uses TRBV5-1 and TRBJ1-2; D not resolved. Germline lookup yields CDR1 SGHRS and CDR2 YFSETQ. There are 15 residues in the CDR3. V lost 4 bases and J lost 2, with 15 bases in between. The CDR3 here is CASSTKTGGNYGYTF. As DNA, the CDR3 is TGCGCCAGCAGCACCAAGACGGGTGGGAACTATGGCTACACCTTC.

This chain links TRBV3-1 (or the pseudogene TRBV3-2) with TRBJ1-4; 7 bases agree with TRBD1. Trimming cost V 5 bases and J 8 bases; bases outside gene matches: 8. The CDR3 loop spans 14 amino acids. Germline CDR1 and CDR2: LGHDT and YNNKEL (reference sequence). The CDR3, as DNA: TGTGCCAGCAGCGTTAGGACAGGACAAGAAAAACTGTTTTTT. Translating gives CASSVRTGQEKLFF.

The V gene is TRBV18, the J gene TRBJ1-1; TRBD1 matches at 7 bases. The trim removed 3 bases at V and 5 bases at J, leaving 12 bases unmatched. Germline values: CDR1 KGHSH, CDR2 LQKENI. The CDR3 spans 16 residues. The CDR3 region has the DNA TGTGCCAGCTCACCCGTGAGGGGGCGGGTATCTACTGAAGCTTTCTTT. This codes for CASSPVRGRVSTEAFF. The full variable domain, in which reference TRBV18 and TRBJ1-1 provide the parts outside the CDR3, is NAGVMQNPRHLVRRRGQEARLRCSPMKGHSHVYWYRQLPEEGLKFMVYLQKENIIDESGMPKERFSAEFPKEGPSILRIQQVVRGDSAAYFCASSPVRGRVSTEAFFGQGTRLTVV.

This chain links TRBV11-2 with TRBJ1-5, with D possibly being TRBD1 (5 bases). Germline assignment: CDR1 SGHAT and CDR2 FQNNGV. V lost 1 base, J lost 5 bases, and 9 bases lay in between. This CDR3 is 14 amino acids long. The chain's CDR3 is CASSLAGGYQPQHF. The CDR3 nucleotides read TGTGCCAGCAGCTTAGCCGGGGGGTATCAGCCCCAGCATTTT.

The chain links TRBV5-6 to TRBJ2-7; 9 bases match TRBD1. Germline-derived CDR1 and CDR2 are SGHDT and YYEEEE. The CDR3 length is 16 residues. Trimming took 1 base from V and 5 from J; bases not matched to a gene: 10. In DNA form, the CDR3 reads TGTGCCAGCAGCTTGTCTTGGGACAGGGTCTTCAACGAGCAGTACTTC. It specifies CASSLSWDRVFNEQYF.

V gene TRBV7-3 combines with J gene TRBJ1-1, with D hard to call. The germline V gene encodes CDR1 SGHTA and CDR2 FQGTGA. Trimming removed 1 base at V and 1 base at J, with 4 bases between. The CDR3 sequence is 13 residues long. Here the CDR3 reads CASSLNGNTEAFF. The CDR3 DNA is TGTGCCAGCAGCTTAAATGGGAACACTGAAGCTTTCTTT. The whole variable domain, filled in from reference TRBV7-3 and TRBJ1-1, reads GAGVSQTPSNKVTEKGKYVELRCDPISGHTALYWYRQSLGQGPEFLIYFQGTGAADDSGLPNDRFFAVRPEGSVSTLKIQRTERGDSAVYLCASSLNGNTEAFFGQGTRLTVV.

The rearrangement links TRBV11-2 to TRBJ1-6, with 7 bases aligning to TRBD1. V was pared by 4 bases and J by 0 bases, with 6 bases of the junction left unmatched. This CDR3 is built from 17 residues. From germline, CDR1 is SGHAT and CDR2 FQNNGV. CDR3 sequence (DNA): TGTGCCAGCAGCTACGGGACAGTCTACTCCTATAATTCACCCCTCCACTTT. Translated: CASSYGTVYSYNSPLHF.

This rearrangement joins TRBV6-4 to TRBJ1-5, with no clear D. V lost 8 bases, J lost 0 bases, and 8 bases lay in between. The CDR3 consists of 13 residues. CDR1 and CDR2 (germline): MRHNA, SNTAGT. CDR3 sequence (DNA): TGTGCCAGCTCGGCAAATAGCAATCAGCCCCAGCATTTT. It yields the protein CASSANSNQPQHF.